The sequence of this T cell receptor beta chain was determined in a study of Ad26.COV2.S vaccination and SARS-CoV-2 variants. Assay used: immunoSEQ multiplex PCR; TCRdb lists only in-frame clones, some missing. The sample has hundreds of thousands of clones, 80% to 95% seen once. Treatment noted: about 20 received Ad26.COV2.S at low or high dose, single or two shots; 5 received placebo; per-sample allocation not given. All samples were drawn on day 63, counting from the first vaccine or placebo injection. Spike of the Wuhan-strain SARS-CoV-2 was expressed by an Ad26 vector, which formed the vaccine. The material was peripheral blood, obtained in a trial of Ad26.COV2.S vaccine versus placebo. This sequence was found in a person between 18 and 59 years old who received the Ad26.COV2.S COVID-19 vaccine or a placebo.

The CDR3 loop reads CASSIGTGSNYGYTF. The CDR3 region has the DNA TGTGCCAGTAGTATCGGGACAGGGTCCAACTATGGCTACACCTTC. The chain is built from TRBV19 and TRBJ1-2, with TRBD1 identical over 9 bases. The CDR3 has 15 residues. CDR1 is LNHDA and CDR2 is SQIVND in the germline V gene (reference sequence). Losses at the gene ends were 3 bases for V and 2 bases for J; bases not matched to a gene: 4.